The rows below give T cell receptor beta chains drawn from one sample of a study of vaccination effects on CD4 cells after COVID-19. Some clones are missing from TCRdb's copy, which holds only in-frame ones; the method was immunoSEQ multiplex PCR. The sample lists 50,000 to 75,000 clones, roughly 79% occurring once. No antigen has been assigned to these receptors. The material was CD4+ T cells from PBMCs cultured with HCoV-229E spike peptides, obtained before COVID-19 vaccination. The receptors originated from a human donor who received a COVID-19 vaccine. The conserved cysteine and the conserved F or W are not part of the CDR3 here. The order of the fields is J gene, V gene, D gene, CDR3 protein. D genes are given only for firm matches.

j_gene: TRBJ1-2
v_gene: TRBV6-5
d_gene: TRBD1
CDR3aa: ASSEFPGQGSGYT

j_gene: TRBJ1-3
v_gene: TRBV24-1
d_gene: NA
CDR3aa: ATSAGTSPGTIY

j_gene: TRBJ2-3
v_gene: TRBV5-1
d_gene: NA
CDR3aa: ASSWGRDTDTQY

j_gene: TRBJ2-5
v_gene: TRBV19
d_gene: NA
CDR3aa: ASSIGDTIQETQY

j_gene: TRBJ2-5
v_gene: TRBV4-2
d_gene: NA
CDR3aa: ASSQDSLGETQY

j_gene: TRBJ2-3
v_gene: TRBV24-1
d_gene: NA
CDR3aa: ATSDSALKKDTQY

j_gene: TRBJ2-2
v_gene: TRBV6-1
d_gene: TRBD1
CDR3aa: ASSDRKGALGAGELF

j_gene: TRBJ2-1
v_gene: TRBV19
d_gene: NA
CDR3aa: ASSIEAASYNEQF

j_gene: TRBJ1-4
v_gene: TRBV7-2
d_gene: NA
CDR3aa: ASSFGFRTSNEKLF

j_gene: TRBJ1-5
v_gene: TRBV9
d_gene: NA
CDR3aa: ASSGGGGNQPQH

j_gene: TRBJ1-3
v_gene: TRBV18
d_gene: TRBD1
CDR3aa: ASSPYIQGQNGNTIY

j_gene: TRBJ1-1
v_gene: TRBV30
d_gene: NA
CDR3aa: AWTRGPLNTEAF

j_gene: TRBJ1-1
v_gene: TRBV9
d_gene: NA
CDR3aa: ASSVDGRANTEAF

j_gene: TRBJ1-2
v_gene: TRBV4-2
d_gene: TRBD1
CDR3aa: ASSQGQGHGYT

j_gene: TRBJ1-5
v_gene: TRBV7-2
d_gene: NA
CDR3aa: ASSLRFGVIGNQPQH

j_gene: TRBJ1-6
v_gene: TRBV5-8
d_gene: NA
CDR3aa: ASSLDILSYNSPLH

j_gene: TRBJ1-3
v_gene: TRBV29-1
d_gene: NA
CDR3aa: SALRGKGGGNTIY

j_gene: TRBJ2-1
v_gene: TRBV7-2
d_gene: TRBD2
CDR3aa: ASSVAGRNVYNEQF

j_gene: TRBJ1-2
v_gene: TRBV18
d_gene: NA
CDR3aa: ASSIRDYGYT

j_gene: TRBJ1-1
v_gene: TRBV19
d_gene: NA
CDR3aa: ASIEGVSVRTEAF

j_gene: TRBJ1-6
v_gene: TRBV5-1
d_gene: TRBD1
CDR3aa: ASSPDRAGNSPLH

j_gene: TRBJ1-1
v_gene: TRBV5-1
d_gene: NA
CDR3aa: ASTLGNTEAF

j_gene: TRBJ2-5
v_gene: TRBV6-2/TRBV6-3
d_gene: NA
CDR3aa: ASSYPGHAYQETQY

j_gene: TRBJ2-5
v_gene: TRBV6-5
d_gene: NA
CDR3aa: ASSYSGRGQETQY

j_gene: TRBJ1-5
v_gene: TRBV2
d_gene: TRBD1
CDR3aa: ASREWGQGVPQH

j_gene: TRBJ1-1
v_gene: TRBV12-3/TRBV12-4
d_gene: NA
CDR3aa: ASSPQGSGAF

j_gene: TRBJ1-6
v_gene: TRBV5-8
d_gene: TRBD1
CDR3aa: ASSLEPGGRSPLH